This is a list of T cell receptor beta chains from one sample in a study of shared clonotypes between healthy human individuals. Profiled with immunoSEQ multiplex PCR; TCRdb holds only in-frame clones, not every one. The sample includes just over 2,000,000 clones, roughly 94% of them seen just once. Sequencing input: naive CD8+ T cells sorted from blood. These receptors all come from a man between 18 and 35 years old in good health. Both conserved end residues are trimmed from each CDR3.

TRBJ2-7	TRBV9	ASSVDDSQTYEQY
TRBJ2-5	TRBV9	ASSVDRLEETQY
TRBJ2-7	TRBV9	ASSPGGGSYEQY
TRBJ1-1	TRBV25-1	ASRGEGASAEAF
TRBJ2-7	TRBV27	ATGLAGDYEQY
TRBJ2-5	TRBV6-1	ASSGPETQY
TRBJ2-7	TRBV10-3	AISESLGPWEQY
TRBJ1-4	TRBV28	ASNSGTGSYEKLF
TRBJ1-1	TRBV4-1	ASSQDGGNTEAF
TRBJ2-7	TRBV9	ASSATIGGSEQY
TRBJ2-1	TRBV11-2	ASSLRDGFYEQF
TRBJ2-7	TRBV11-2	ASSLAAGGYEQY
TRBJ1-2	TRBV28	ASGRTGSNYGYT
TRBJ1-5	TRBV5-8	ASSFGTGGNQPQH
TRBJ1-3	TRBV11-2	ASSNGEGPGNTIY
TRBJ2-7	TRBV11-2	ASSPQGNYEQY
TRBJ2-3	TRBV7-6	ASSLASIGSGLGDTQY
TRBJ1-1	TRBV4-1	ASSPRTGGIDTEAF
TRBJ2-3	TRBV9	ASSAQGVADTQY
TRBJ1-2	TRBV7-2	ASSLFQGTLQGYT
TRBJ2-7	TRBV7-8	ASSESLLAREQY
TRBJ2-2	TRBV9	ASSVEEPGRELF
TRBJ2-2	TRBV18	ASSRGGSGNTGELF
TRBJ2-3	TRBV19	ASSIGDGGDTQY
TRBJ2-3	TRBV18	ASSPPGDTQY
TRBJ2-3	TRBV14	ASSQDSATQY
TRBJ2-5	TRBV5-6	ASSGPNQETQY
TRBJ1-2	TRBV28	ASSLAPNEGIHGYT
TRBJ1-4	TRBV27	ASRSTGEEKLF
TRBJ2-3	TRBV30	AWNPGTSWADTQY
TRBJ2-3	TRBV10-1	ASSEAREGDTQY
TRBJ2-2	TRBV4-1	ASSQVGWELF
TRBJ1-1	TRBV5-3	AQKPQGRITEAF
TRBJ2-5	TRBV7-6	ASSLRTSGGAEKETQY
TRBJ1-1	TRBV19	ATTGGLAEAF
TRBJ1-6	TRBV5-6	ASSRDSYNSPLH
TRBJ1-5	TRBV27	ASSPSLGSNQPQH
TRBJ2-7	TRBV11-2	ASSWDSSGSYEQY
TRBJ2-3	TRBV9	ASSASGGADTQY
TRBJ1-2	TRBV7-7	ASSLVTTGPPNYGYT
TRBJ2-5	TRBV4-3	ASSQGIAGGIQETQY
TRBJ2-7	TRBV28	ASSFPGAYEQY
TRBJ2-1	TRBV2	ASSDSLNEQF
TRBJ2-3	TRBV27	ASSLRRAKGMTSTDTQY
TRBJ1-2	TRBV7-8	ASSLLELGQGYGYT
TRBJ2-7	TRBV6-5	ASSYSTGERGYEQY
TRBJ2-7	TRBV27	ASSPPVGLAGAGEQY
TRBJ2-1	TRBV4-3	ASSQDSQNSESYNEQF
TRBJ1-1	TRBV29-1	SVGNGLEAF